This T cell receptor (beta chain) was captured by sequencing in a study of cytomegalovirus exposure and HLA in healthy donors. The wider study: Caucasian-associated ancestry cluster membership applied to just over 80% of several hundred genotyped donors. Points from the study as a whole: Sequencing had likely introduced a cluster of highly shared sequence variants as an artifact. Confirmation in vitro established that three CMV-associated chains were specific for CMV antigens. Cytomegalovirus-associated status was assigned to 150 or so TCR beta chains.

The PCR used 60 Vbeta and 13 Jbeta primers. Using immunoSEQ multiplex PCR, the repertoire was profiled, and TCRdb retains in-frame clones only, with some absent. The repertoire includes some 120,000 clones, around 70% of them detected once, and less than 2.5% sits in the top ten. Of note for this clone: Antigen specificity is unknown.

Unmatched junction bases numbered 12, after V lost 7 bases and J lost 10 bases. Per germline, CDR1 SNHLY and CDR2 FYNNEI. The CDR3 extends over 15 amino acids. The V and J genes are TRBV2 and TRBJ1-6; 8 positions match TRBD1. The receptor comes from a woman in her 40s in good health and CMV-seropositive. The sample consisted of PBMCs. The CDR3 loop reads CASNHDAGGGSPLHF. The CDR3 DNA follows: TGTGCCAGCAACCATGACGCAGGGGGCGGATCACCCCTCCACTTT.